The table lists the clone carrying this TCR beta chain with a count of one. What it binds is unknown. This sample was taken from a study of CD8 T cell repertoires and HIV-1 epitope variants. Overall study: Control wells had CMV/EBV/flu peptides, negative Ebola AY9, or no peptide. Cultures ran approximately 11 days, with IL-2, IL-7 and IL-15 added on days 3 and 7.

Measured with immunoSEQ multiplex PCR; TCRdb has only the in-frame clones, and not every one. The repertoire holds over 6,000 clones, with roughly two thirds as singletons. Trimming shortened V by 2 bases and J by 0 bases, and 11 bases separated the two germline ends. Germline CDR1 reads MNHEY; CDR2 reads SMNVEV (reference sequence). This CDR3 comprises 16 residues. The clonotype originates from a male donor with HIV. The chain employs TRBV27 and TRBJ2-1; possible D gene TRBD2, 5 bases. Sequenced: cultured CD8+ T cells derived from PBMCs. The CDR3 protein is CASSLSGSSSYNEQFF. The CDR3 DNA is TGTGCCAGCAGTTTAAGCGGATCGAGCTCCTACAATGAGCAGTTCTTC.